The clone carrying this TCR beta chain was observed a few times. Antigen unknown. TCRdb redid the calling of the 5' RACE reads with MiXCR, one entry per CDR3 protein. The table shows about 50,000 distinct CDR3 sequences, with around 9.7% occurring only once. This entry belongs to a study of T-cell memory formation after mild COVID-19. Study-wide results and limits: Day 15 to 85 contracting clones showed balanced CD4/CD8; day 15 to 37 expanders favored CD4+.

The CDR3 has 15 amino acids. J gave up 3 bases and V 4 bases, and 9 bases lay outside the gene matches. CDR1 and CDR2 from the germline V gene are SGHTA and FQGNSA. The gene calls are TRBV7-2 and TRBJ2-7, with 7 positions matching TRBD1. This clonotype was obtained from an adult woman who had mild COVID-19 (a few samples of this study predate the infection). Cell type and time point are not known. Sequenced: PBMCs or a T cell subset sorted from them (not recorded which). The CDR3 region has the DNA TGTGCCAGCAGCTCCCGGGACAGATTTAACTACGAGCAGTACTTC. Translating gives CASSSRDRFNYEQYF.